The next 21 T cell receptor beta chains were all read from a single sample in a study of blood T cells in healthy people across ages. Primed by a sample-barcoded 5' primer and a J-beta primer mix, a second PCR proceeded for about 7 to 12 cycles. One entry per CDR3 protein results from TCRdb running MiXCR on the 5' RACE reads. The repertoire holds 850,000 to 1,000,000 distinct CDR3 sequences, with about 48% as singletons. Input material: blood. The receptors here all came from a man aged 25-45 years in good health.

DNA of the CDR3: TGTGCCAGCCTGACCCATTGGGGTACAGATACGCAGTATTTT. It is translated as CASLTHWGTDTQYF. J is TRBJ2-3 and V is TRBV6-2 or TRBV6-3; D not certain. Trimming shortened V by 8 bases and J by 3 bases, and 15 bases separated the two germline ends. Germline V gene lookup returns CDR1 MNHEY and CDR2 SVGEGT. The CDR3 extends over 14 amino acids.

The CDR3 bases are TGTGCCAGCAGTTACCGGGGGGACTCCTACAATGAGCAGTTCTTC. Its protein product is CASSYRGDSYNEQFF. The rearrangement links TRBV6-5 to TRBJ2-1; 7 bases fit TRBD2. CDR3 size: 15 residues. CDR1 and CDR2 (germline): MNHEY, SVGAGI. Trimming cost V 2 bases and J 0 bases; bases outside gene matches: 1.

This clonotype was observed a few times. This CDR3 is CATSSGQGAQETQYF. The CDR3, as DNA: TGTGCCACCAGCAGCGGACAGGGTGCCCAAGAGACCCAGTACTTC. The chain is built from TRBV15 and TRBJ2-5; 8 nucleotides line up with TRBD1. V was pared by 3 bases and J by 1 base, with 4 bases of the junction left unmatched. Germline V gives CDR1 LNHNV, CDR2 YYDKDF (reference sequence). The CDR3 extends over 15 amino acids.

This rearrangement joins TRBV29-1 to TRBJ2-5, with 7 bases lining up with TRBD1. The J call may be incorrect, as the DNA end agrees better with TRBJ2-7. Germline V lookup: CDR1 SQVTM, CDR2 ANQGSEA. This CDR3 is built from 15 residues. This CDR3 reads CSVEAPRDSLYEQYF. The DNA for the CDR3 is TGCAGCGTTGAGGCACCCCGGGACAGCCTGTACGAGCAGTACTTC.

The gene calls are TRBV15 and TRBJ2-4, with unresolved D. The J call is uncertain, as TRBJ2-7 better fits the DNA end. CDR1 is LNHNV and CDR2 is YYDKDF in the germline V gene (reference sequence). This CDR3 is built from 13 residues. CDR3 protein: CATSRDISYEQYF. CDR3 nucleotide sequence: TGTGCCACCAGCAGAGATATCAGCTACGAGCAGTACTTC.

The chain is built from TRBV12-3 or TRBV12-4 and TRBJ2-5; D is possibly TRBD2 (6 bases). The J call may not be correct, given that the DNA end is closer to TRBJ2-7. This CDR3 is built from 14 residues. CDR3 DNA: TGTGCCAGCAGTAGAAGGATGGAGGGATACGAGCAGTACTTC. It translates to CASSRRMEGYEQYF.

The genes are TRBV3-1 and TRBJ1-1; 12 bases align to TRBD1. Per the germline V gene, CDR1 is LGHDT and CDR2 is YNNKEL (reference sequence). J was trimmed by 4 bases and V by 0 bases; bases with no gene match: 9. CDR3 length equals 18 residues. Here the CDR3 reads CASSQERDRGLLGTEAFF. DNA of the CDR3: TGTGCCAGCAGCCAAGAAAGGGACAGGGGGCTGTTGGGCACTGAAGCTTTCTTT.

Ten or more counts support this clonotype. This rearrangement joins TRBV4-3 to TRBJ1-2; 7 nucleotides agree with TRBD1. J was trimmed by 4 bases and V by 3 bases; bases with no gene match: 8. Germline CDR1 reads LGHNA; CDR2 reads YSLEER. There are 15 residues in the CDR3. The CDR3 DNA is TGCGCCAGCAGCCAGTCTCCCCCAGGGGGCTATGGCTACACCTTC. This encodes CASSQSPPGGYGYTF.

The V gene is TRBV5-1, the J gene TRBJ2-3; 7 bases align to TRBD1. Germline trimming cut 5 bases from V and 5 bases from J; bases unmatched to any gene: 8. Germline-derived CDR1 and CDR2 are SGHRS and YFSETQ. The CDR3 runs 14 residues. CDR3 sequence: CASSQDRVIDTQYF. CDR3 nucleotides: TGCGCCAGCAGTCAAGACAGGGTCATAGATACGCAGTATTTT. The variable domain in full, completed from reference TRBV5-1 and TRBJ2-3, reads KAGVTQTPRYLIKTRGQQVTLSCSPISGHRSVSWYQQTPGQGLQFLFEYFSETQRNKGNFPGRFSGRQFSNSRSEMNVSTLELGDSALYLCASSQDRVIDTQYFGPGTRLTVL.

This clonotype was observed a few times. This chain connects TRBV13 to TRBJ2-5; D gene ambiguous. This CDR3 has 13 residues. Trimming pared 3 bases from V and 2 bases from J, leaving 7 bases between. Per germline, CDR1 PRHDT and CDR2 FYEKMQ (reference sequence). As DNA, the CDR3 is TGTGCCAGCAGCTTTTCAGAGCAAGAGACCCAGTACTTC. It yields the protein CASSFSEQETQYF.

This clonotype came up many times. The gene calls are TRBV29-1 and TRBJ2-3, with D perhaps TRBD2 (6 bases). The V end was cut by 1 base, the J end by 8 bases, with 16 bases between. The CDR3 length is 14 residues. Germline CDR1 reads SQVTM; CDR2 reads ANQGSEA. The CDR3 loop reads CSVEGVLWGGTQYF. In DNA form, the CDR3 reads TGCAGCGTTGAAGGGGTTTTATGGGGAGGTACGCAGTATTTT.

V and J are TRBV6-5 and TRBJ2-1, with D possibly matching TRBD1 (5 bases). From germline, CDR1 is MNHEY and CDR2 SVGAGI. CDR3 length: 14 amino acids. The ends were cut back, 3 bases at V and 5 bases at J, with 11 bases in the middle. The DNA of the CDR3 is TGTGCCAGCAGTTATCAGGGCTGGGACAATGAGCAGTTCTTC. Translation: CASSYQGWDNEQFF.

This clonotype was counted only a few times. As DNA, the CDR3 is TGTGCCATCAGTGAGTCGACCGGGAGCACAAACTACAATGAGCAGTTCTTC. It translates to CAISESTGSTNYNEQFF. The chain joins TRBV10-3 to TRBJ2-1, with D perhaps TRBD2 (6 bases). Germline V lookup: CDR1 ENHRY, CDR2 SYGVKD. Trimming pared 0 bases from V and 3 bases from J, leaving 15 bases between. The CDR3 loop spans 17 amino acids.

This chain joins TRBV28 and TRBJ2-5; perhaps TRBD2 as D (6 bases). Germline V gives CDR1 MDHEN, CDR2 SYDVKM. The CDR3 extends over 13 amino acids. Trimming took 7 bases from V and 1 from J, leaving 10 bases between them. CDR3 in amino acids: CASMRRAQETQYF. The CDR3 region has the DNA TGTGCCAGCATGAGGAGGGCCCAAGAGACCCAGTACTTC.

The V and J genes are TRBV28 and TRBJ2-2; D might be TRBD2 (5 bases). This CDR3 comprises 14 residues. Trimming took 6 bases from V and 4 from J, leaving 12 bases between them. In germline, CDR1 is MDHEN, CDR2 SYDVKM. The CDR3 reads CASRPSGVTGELFF. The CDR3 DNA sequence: TGTGCCAGCAGACCCTCCGGGGTCACCGGGGAGCTGTTTTTT.

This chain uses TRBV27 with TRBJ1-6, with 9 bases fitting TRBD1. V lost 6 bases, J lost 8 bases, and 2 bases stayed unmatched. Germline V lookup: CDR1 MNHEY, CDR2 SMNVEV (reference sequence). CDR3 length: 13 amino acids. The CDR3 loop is CASRTGGYSPLHF. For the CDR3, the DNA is TGTGCCAGCAGGACAGGGGGTTATTCACCCCTCCACTTT.

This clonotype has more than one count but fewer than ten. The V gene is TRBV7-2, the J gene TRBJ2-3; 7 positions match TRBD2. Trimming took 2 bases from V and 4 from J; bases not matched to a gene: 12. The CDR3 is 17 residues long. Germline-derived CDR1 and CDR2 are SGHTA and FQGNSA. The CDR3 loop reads CASSLPAGIRTADTQYF. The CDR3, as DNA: TGTGCCAGCAGCTTACCAGCGGGGATACGCACAGCAGATACGCAGTATTTT.

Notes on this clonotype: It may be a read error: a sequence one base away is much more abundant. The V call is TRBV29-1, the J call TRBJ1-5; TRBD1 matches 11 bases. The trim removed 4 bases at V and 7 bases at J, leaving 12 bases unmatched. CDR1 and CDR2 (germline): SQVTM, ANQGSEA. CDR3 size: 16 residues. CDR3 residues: CSVVSRTGGAEQPQHF. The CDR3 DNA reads TGCAGCGTTGTCTCCAGGACAGGGGGCGCGGAACAGCCCCAGCATTTT.

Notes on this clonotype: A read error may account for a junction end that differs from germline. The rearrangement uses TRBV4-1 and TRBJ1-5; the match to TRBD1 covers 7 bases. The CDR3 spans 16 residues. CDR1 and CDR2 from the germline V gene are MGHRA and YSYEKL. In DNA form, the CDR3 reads TGCGCCAGCAGCCCCCCGACAGGGCTTAGCAATCGGCCCCAGCATTTT. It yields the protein CASSPPTGLSNRPQHF.

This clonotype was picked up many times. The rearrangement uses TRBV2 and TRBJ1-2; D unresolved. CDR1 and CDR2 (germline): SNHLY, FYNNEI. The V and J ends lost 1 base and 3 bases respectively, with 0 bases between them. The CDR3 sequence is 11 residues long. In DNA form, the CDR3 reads TGTGCCAGCAGTGAAGACTATGGCTACACCTTC. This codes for CASSEDYGYTF.

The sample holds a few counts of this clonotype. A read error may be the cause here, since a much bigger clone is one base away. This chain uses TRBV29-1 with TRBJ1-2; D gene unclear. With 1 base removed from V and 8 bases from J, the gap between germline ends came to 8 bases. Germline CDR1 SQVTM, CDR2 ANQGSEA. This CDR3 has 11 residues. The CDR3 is CSVEGLGGYTF. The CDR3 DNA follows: TGCAGCGTTGAAGGTCTCGGCGGCTACACCTTC.